The 25 T cell receptor beta chains in this list originate from one sample, sequenced in a study of spatial heterogeneity in lung cancer. General study points: Expanded intratumoral alpha and beta TCR counts tracked tumor mutation counts.

TCRdb re-called the 5' RACE reads through MiXCR, storing one row per CDR3 protein. The sample records just over 8,000 distinct CDR3 sequences, 7.5% to 10% being singletons. Time point in this sample: sample taken at primary tumor resection. The antigens for these receptors are not known. Sequencing used lung tumor tissue, obtained at surgery. These receptors came from a male donor with early-stage non-small cell lung cancer.

This clonotype showed up many times. The V call is TRBV12-3 or TRBV12-4, the J call TRBJ1-5; tentative D call: TRBD1 (5 bases). The CDR3 has 16 amino acids. V dropped 6 bases and J dropped 1 base, with 16 bases sitting between them. The CDR3 sequence: CASSSRFGGSNQPQHF. Written as DNA, the CDR3 is TGTGCCAGCAGCTCACGTTTTGGGGGGAGCAATCAGCCCCAGCATTTT.

This clonotype appeared a few times. This chain links TRBV3-1 with TRBJ2-3; a weak D match, TRBD2 (7 bases). V was pared by 3 bases and J by 3 bases, with 10 bases between. The CDR3 sequence is 14 residues long. Germline V gene data show CDR1 as LGHDT and CDR2 as YNNKEL (reference sequence). The CDR3 reads CASSQGGPTDTQYF. The CDR3 DNA reads as TGTGCCAGCAGCCAGGGGGGGCCGACAGATACGCAGTATTTT.

There are many counts of this clonotype. This chain links TRBV11-2 with TRBJ2-3, with 9 bases lining up with TRBD1. CDR1 is SGHAT and CDR2 is FQNNGV in the germline V gene. Trimming took 5 bases from V and 4 from J; bases not matched to a gene: 4. This CDR3 contains 14 residues. This CDR3 is CASSRRTGADTQYF. As DNA, the CDR3 is TGTGCCAGCAGCCGACGGACAGGGGCAGATACGCAGTATTTT.

By share of the sample, this clonotype is medium-sized (0.01 to 0.1%). The rearrangement uses TRBV6-1 and TRBJ2-7, with a tentative D call TRBD1 (6 bases). The germline CDR1 and CDR2 sequences are MNHNS and SASEGT. This CDR3 contains 14 residues. The V end lost 4 bases, the J end lost 3 bases, and 13 bases lay between the germline ends. CDR3 in DNA: TGTGCCAGCAGTGTTGTCAGGGGATACTACGAGCAGTACTTC. Residues: CASSVVRGYYEQYF.

This clonotype is medium-sized (0.01 to 0.1%) within its sample. The chain joins TRBV6-5 to TRBJ1-6; D call uncertain. Trimming cost V 4 bases and J 11 bases, with 21 bases left between them. The CDR3 covers 16 residues. Germline V CDR1 and CDR2: MNHEY, SVGAGI. The CDR3 is CASSSQFTGDRAPLHF. The CDR3 DNA follows: TGTGCCAGCAGTTCGCAGTTCACTGGGGATCGTGCACCCCTCCACTTT.

This clonotype has a count of ten or more. J is TRBJ2-7 and V is TRBV18; D gene unclear. Trimming removed 5 bases at V and 2 bases at J, with 16 bases between. The CDR3 is made up of 15 amino acids. Germline V lookup: CDR1 KGHSH, CDR2 LQKENI. The CDR3 DNA sequence: TGTGCCAGCTCAGAACGGACGGCAGGAACCTACGAGCAGTACTTC. It translates to CASSERTAGTYEQYF.

This clonotype showed up many times. The rearrangement joins TRBV7-2 to TRBJ2-3; D is ambiguous. The germline V gene has CDR1 SGHTA and CDR2 FQGNSA. This CDR3 has 14 amino acids. Trimming took off 5 bases at V and 1 base at J, with 10 bases between the two ends. The DNA of the CDR3 is TGTGCCAGCAGCCGAGACGGACGCACAGATACGCAGTATTTT. Its translation: CASSRDGRTDTQYF.

This clonotype was picked up many times. The V gene is TRBV20-1, the J gene TRBJ2-7; D is ambiguous. V gave up 5 bases and J gave up 1 base, with 6 bases separating them. The germline V gene encodes CDR1 DFQATT and CDR2 SNEGSKA (reference sequence). CDR3 size: 11 residues. CDR3 in DNA: TGCAGTGCTTATGGATCCTACGAGCAGTACGTC. It yields the protein CSAYGSYEQYV.

This clonotype came up many times. This rearrangement joins TRBV15 to TRBJ1-3; D gene ambiguous. The CDR3 runs to 14 residues. Germline values: CDR1 LNHNV, CDR2 YYDKDF (reference sequence). V lost 2 bases, J lost 2 bases, and 7 bases lay in between. The CDR3 sequence is CATSRTVTGNTIYF. CDR3 sequence (DNA): TGTGCCACCAGCAGAACAGTGACTGGAAACACCATATATTTT.

V gene TRBV5-1 combines with J gene TRBJ2-2, with a weak D call TRBD1 (6 bases). The length of the CDR3 is 15 residues. Trimming removed 5 bases at V and 0 bases at J, with 11 bases between. Germline CDR1 and CDR2: SGHRS and YFSETQ. The CDR3 is CASRRAGANTGELFF. CDR3 DNA sequence: TGCGCCAGCAGGCGTGCAGGGGCGAACACCGGGGAGCTGTTTTTT.

This clonotype was counted ten times or more. The rearrangement uses TRBV24-1 and TRBJ2-1; 7 nucleotides agree with TRBD2. With 0 bases clipped from V and 5 bases from J, the junction kept 9 bases outside the gene matches. This CDR3 has 17 residues. Germline V gives CDR1 KGHDR, CDR2 SFDVKD. The CDR3 nucleotides are TGTGCCACCAGTGATTTGCCTTTCGGGGGGAAAGACAATGAGCAGTTCTTC. Its translation is CATSDLPFGGKDNEQFF.

Turning to this clonotype: This could be a read error, since a much larger clone is one nucleotide away. The V gene is TRBV28, the J gene TRBJ1-2; no firm D call. V was shortened by 7 bases and J by 4 bases, with 16 bases between the two germline ends. The CDR3 length is 14 residues. Germline V gene sequence: CDR1 MDHEN, CDR2 SYDVKM. CDR3 nucleotides: TGTGCCAGCACCGCACCGTGGTTCGCCTATGGCTACACCTTC. It is translated as CASTAPWFAYGYTF.

This clonotype was counted many times. The chain combines TRBV2 with TRBJ1-1; 8 positions match TRBD1. This CDR3 spans 15 amino acids. With 2 bases clipped from V and 11 bases from J, the junction kept 13 bases outside the gene matches. CDR1 SNHLY and CDR2 FYNNEI come from the germline V gene. The CDR3 region is CASSESQGAVLSAFF. CDR3 coding DNA: TGTGCCAGCAGTGAAAGCCAGGGGGCGGTCCTTAGTGCTTTCTTT.

The gene calls are TRBV27 and TRBJ2-7; D possibly matches TRBD1 or TRBD2 (5 bases each). Deletions cut 3 bases from V and 6 bases from J, with 15 bases between. CDR1 MNHEY and CDR2 SMNVEV come from the germline V gene (reference sequence). The CDR3 has 14 residues. The CDR3 coding sequence is TGTGCCAGCAGTTTGGCCGGGACGGGTTCCGAGCAGTACTTC. Translated: CASSLAGTGSEQYF.

By share, this clonotype counts as medium-sized. This chain connects TRBV28 to TRBJ2-5; TRBD1 agrees at 8 bases. Germline CDR1 reads MDHEN; CDR2 reads SYDVKM. V shed 3 bases, J shed 2 bases, and the junction held 11 bases outside the gene matches. This CDR3 has 17 residues. CDR3 in amino acids: CASSLTFPGTGQETQYF. In DNA, the CDR3 is TGTGCCAGCAGTTTGACTTTCCCCGGGACAGGACAAGAGACCCAGTACTTC.

This sequence joins TRBV7-3 and TRBJ2-1, with TRBD1 matching over 9 bases. V lost 5 bases and J lost 1; bases outside the gene matches: 3. Germline V gives CDR1 SGHTA, CDR2 FQGTGA. This CDR3 comprises 15 residues. CDR3 in DNA: TGTGCCAGCAGCAAACAGGGGGCTTCCTACAATGAGCAGTTCTTC. Translation gives CASSKQGASYNEQFF.

In its sample, this clonotype was seen many times. DNA for the CDR3: TGTGCCAGCAGTTCACTAGCTTTCGCTACGCAGTATTTT. Protein: CASSSLAFATQYF. This chain connects TRBV6-5 to TRBJ2-3, with D possibly being TRBD2 (6 bases). V was trimmed by 4 bases and J by 8 bases, leaving 13 bases between them. This CDR3 has 13 amino acids. Germline CDR1 is MNHEY and CDR2 is SVGAGI.

In this sample, this clonotype turned up many times. V gene TRBV2 combines with J gene TRBJ2-1; 12 nucleotides align to TRBD2. The CDR3 has 14 amino acids. After removal of 8 bases from V and 7 bases from J, the junction contained 6 bases not matched to a gene. Germline V gives CDR1 SNHLY, CDR2 FYNNEI. CDR3 loop: CASSYLAGGNEQFF. CDR3 sequence (DNA): TGTGCCAGCTCGTATCTAGCGGGGGGGAATGAGCAGTTCTTC.

This clonotype was detected many times. The chain is built from TRBV12-3 or TRBV12-4 and TRBJ1-2; 8 positions agree with TRBD1. The trim removed 6 bases at V and 9 bases at J, leaving 12 bases unmatched. This CDR3 is built from 14 residues. The CDR3 reads CASSSQTGTGRYTF. The CDR3 DNA sequence: TGTGCCAGCAGCTCCCAAACCGGGACAGGCCGCTACACCTTC.

The sample holds many counts of this clonotype. V and J are TRBV7-9 and TRBJ1-4; maybe TRBD1 (5 bases). CDR3 length: 15 residues. The germline V and J ends were trimmed by 5 bases and 0 bases, with 10 bases remaining between them. Germline V gene sequence: CDR1 SEHNR, CDR2 FQNEAQ (reference sequence). CDR3 coding DNA: TGTGCCAGCAGCCCGGGGACGGCAACTAATGAAAAACTGTTTTTT. It specifies CASSPGTATNEKLFF.

This clonotype was counted at least ten times. The genes are TRBV11-2 and TRBJ1-1; 9 nucleotides align to TRBD1. Germline V gives CDR1 SGHAT, CDR2 FQNNGV. CDR3 length: 15 amino acids. The V gene end was trimmed by 4 bases and the J gene end by 7 bases; junction bases not matched to a gene: 10. The CDR3 DNA sequence: TGTGCCAGCAGCTCACAGGGGGCTGAGAGAGTTGAAGCTTTCTTT. Protein sequence: CASSSQGAERVEAFF.

This clonotype was recorded at least ten times. V usage is TRBV4-2 and J usage is TRBJ1-4; 7 nucleotides align to TRBD1. Germline-derived CDR1 and CDR2 are LGHNA and YNFKEQ. Germline trimming cut 3 bases from V and 4 bases from J; bases unmatched to any gene: 8. There are 16 residues in the CDR3. The CDR3 spells CASSHLTGAFNEKLFF. CDR3 nucleotides: TGTGCCAGCAGCCATTTAACAGGGGCCTTTAATGAAAAACTGTTTTTT.

V and J are TRBV12-3 or TRBV12-4 and TRBJ2-1; 9 positions agree with TRBD2. The junction had 19 bases not matched to a gene; V was cut back by 7 bases and J by 0 bases. This CDR3 has 20 amino acids. DNA for the CDR3: TGTGCCAGCATTTCAAGTTACGGCGGGAGGGCCTCAAGCTCCTACAATGAGCAGTTCTTC. This codes for CASISSYGGRASSSYNEQFF.

This clonotype was seen ten or more times. The chain links TRBV10-3 to TRBJ2-3; the match to TRBD1 covers 8 bases. Germline-derived CDR1 and CDR2 are ENHRY and SYGVKD. CDR3 length equals 13 residues. Trimming at V came to 5 bases and at J to 5 bases, leaving 3 bases not matched to a gene. For the CDR3, the DNA is TGTGCCATCAGTCCCAGGGGGCTAGATACGCAGTATTTT. Amino acid sequence: CAISPRGLDTQYF.

In this sample, this clonotype turned up many times. This sequence joins TRBV20-1 and TRBJ2-7; D is perhaps TRBD2 (6 bases). CDR1 DFQATT and CDR2 SNEGSKA come from the germline V gene (reference sequence). The CDR3 contains 13 residues. V was clipped by 6 bases and J by 2 bases, with 14 bases between them. This CDR3 is CSAARTGAYEQYF. The CDR3 DNA sequence: TGCAGTGCCGCACGGACGGGAGCCTACGAGCAGTACTTC.